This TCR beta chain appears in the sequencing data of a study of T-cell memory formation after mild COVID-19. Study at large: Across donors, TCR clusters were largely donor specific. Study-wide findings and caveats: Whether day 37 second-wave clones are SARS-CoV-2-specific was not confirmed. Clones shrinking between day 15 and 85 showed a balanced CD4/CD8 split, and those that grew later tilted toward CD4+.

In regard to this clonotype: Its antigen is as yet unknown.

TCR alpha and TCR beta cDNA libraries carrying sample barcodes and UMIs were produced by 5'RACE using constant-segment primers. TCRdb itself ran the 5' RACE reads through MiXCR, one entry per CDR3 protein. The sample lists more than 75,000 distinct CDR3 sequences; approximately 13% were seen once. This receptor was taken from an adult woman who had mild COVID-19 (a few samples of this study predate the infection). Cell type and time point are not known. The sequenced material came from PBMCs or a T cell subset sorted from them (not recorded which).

The CDR3 region has the DNA TGCAGTGCTAGTAGCGGGACAGGGGCTGAGCAGTTCTTC. Its translation is CSASSGTGAEQFF. V and J are TRBV20-1 and TRBJ2-1; the match to TRBD1 covers 10 bases. This CDR3 contains 13 residues. In germline, CDR1 is DFQATT, CDR2 SNEGSKA (reference sequence). The V and J ends lost 3 bases and 9 bases, in that order; junction bases with no gene match: 5.